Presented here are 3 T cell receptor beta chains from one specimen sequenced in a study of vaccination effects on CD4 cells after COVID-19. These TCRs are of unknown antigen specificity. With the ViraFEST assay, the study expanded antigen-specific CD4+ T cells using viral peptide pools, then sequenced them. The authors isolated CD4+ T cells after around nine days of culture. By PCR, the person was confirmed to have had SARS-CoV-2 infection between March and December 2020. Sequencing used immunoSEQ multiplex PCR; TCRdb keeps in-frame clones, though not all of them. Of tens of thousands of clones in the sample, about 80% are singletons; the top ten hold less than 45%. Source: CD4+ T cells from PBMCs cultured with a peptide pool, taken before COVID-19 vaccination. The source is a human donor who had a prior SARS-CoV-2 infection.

In DNA, the CDR3 is TGTGCCAGCAGTCTAGGGACTAGCGGGACCTCCCTCTACAATGAGCAGTTCTTC. This encodes CASSLGTSGTSLYNEQFF. The chain carries TRBV9 and TRBJ2-1; TRBD2 aligns across 13 bases. This CDR3 has 18 residues. The germline V gene encodes CDR1 SGDLS and CDR2 YYNGEE. J was trimmed by 3 bases and V by 5 bases; bases with no gene match: 11.

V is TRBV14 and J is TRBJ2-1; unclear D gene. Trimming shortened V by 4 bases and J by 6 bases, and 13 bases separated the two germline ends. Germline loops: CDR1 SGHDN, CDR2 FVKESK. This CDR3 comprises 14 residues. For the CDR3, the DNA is TGTGCCAGCAGCCCATCTAGTCTCCTCAATGAGCAGTTCTTC. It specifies CASSPSSLLNEQFF.

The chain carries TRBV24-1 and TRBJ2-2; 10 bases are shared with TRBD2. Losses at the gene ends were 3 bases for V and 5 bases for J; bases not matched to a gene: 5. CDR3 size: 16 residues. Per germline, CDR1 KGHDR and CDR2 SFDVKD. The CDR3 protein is CATSDPGLAPTGELFF. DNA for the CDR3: TGTGCCACCAGTGATCCGGGACTAGCGCCGACCGGGGAGCTGTTTTTT.